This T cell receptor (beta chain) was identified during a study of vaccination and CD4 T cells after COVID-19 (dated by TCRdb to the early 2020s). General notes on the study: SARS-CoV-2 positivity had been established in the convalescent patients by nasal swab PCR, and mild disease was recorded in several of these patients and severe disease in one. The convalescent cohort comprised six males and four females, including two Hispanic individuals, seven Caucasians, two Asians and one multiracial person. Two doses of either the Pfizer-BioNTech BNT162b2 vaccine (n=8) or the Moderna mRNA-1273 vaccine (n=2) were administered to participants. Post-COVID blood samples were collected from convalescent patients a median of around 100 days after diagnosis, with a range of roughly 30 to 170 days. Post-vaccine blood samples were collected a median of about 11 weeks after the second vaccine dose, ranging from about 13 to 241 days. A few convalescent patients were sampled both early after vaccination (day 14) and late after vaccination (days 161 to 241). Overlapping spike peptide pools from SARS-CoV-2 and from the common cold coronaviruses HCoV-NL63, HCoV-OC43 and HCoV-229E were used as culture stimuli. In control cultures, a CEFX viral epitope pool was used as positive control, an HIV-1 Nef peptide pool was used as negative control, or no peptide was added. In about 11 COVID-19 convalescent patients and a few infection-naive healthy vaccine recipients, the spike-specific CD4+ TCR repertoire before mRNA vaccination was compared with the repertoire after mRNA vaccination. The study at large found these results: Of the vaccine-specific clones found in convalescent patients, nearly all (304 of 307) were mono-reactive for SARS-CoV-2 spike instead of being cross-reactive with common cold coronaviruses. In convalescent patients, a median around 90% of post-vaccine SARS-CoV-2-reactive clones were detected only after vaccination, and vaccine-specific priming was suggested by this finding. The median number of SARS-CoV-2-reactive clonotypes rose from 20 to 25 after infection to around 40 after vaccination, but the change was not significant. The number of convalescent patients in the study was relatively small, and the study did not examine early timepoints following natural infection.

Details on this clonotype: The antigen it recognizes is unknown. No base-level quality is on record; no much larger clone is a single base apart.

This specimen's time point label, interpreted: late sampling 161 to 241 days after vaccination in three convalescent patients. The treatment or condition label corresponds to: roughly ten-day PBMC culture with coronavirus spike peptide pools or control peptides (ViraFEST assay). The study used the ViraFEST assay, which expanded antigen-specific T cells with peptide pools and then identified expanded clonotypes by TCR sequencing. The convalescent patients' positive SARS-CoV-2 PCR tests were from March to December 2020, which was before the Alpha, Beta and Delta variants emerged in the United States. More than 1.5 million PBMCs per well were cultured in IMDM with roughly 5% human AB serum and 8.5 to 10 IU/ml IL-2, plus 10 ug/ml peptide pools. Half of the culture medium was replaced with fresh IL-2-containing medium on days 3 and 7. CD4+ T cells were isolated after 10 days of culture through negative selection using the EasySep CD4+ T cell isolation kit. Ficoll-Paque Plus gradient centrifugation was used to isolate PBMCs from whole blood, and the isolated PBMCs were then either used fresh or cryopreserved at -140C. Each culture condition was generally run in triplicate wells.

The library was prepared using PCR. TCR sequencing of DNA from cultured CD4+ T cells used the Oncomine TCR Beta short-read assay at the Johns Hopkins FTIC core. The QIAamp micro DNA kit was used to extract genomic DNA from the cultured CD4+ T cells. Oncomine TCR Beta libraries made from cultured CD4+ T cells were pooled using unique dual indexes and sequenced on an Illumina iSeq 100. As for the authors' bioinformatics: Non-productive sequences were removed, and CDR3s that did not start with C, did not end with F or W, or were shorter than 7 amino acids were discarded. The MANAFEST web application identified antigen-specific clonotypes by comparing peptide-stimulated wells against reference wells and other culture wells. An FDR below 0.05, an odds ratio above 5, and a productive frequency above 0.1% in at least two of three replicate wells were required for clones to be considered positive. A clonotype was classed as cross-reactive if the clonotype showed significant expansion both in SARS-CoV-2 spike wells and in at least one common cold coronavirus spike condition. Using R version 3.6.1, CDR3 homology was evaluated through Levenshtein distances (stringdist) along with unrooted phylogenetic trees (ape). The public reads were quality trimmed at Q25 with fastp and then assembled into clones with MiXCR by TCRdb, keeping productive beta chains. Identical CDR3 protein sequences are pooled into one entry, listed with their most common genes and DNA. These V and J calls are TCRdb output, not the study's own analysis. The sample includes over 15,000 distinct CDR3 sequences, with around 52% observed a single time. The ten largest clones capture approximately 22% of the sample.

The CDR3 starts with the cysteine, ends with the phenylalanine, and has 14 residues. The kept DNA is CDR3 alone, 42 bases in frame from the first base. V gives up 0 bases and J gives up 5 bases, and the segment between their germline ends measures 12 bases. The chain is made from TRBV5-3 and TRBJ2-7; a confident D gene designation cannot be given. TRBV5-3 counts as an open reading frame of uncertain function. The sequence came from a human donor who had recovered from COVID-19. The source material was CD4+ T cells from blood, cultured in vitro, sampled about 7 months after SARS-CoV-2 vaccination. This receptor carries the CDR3 CARSLAIRLHEQYF. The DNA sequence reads TGTGCCAGAAGCTTGGCCATAAGGCTGCACGAGCAGTACTTC.